The rows below give T cell receptor beta chains drawn from one sample of a study of blood T cells in healthy people across ages. A single record per CDR3 protein comes from TCRdb applying MiXCR to the 5' RACE reads. Of some 1.4 million distinct CDR3 sequences in the sample, about 43% were seen once. Sequencing was performed on blood. These receptors originate from a woman aged 18-30 years in good health. Each CDR3 is given without its conserved first and last residue. Clone size is shown for a subset of rows, as once, few, many or a class of expanded clone.

j_call: TRBJ2-5
clone_size: -
v_call: TRBV3-1
cdr3_aa: ASSPEHRGFKETQY

j_call: -
clone_size: -
v_call: TRBV5-1
cdr3_aa: ASSWGTSGMVSYEQY

j_call: TRBJ1-5
clone_size: -
v_call: TRBV6-6
cdr3_aa: ASSYGRGTGNQPQH

j_call: TRBJ2-5
clone_size: many
v_call: TRBV20-1
cdr3_aa: SARVLPAKRRGETQY

j_call: TRBJ2-5
clone_size: few
v_call: TRBV7-6
cdr3_aa: ASSHRSPKETQY

j_call: TRBJ2-7
clone_size: few
v_call: TRBV4-2
cdr3_aa: ASSQLTTGGNEQY

j_call: TRBJ1-1
clone_size: few
v_call: TRBV6-6
cdr3_aa: ASSYDKGTEAF

j_call: TRBJ1-2
clone_size: -
v_call: TRBV20-1
cdr3_aa: SARESVYGYT

j_call: TRBJ2-3
clone_size: -
v_call: TRBV9
cdr3_aa: ASSANAGGTQY

j_call: TRBJ1-1
clone_size: once
v_call: TRBV4-2
cdr3_aa: ASSQEWGQGVEAF

j_call: TRBJ2-5
clone_size: -
v_call: TRBV7-3
cdr3_aa: ASSYGTLETQY

j_call: TRBJ2-3
clone_size: -
v_call: TRBV29-1
cdr3_aa: SVGLPDTQY

j_call: TRBJ2-7
clone_size: -
v_call: TRBV25-1
cdr3_aa: ASSEYYGNEQY

j_call: TRBJ2-1
clone_size: -
v_call: TRBV27
cdr3_aa: ASRRAEESQF

j_call: TRBJ2-3
clone_size: many
v_call: TRBV9
cdr3_aa: ASSGSGGSTDTQY

j_call: TRBJ1-1
clone_size: -
v_call: TRBV27
cdr3_aa: ASSGGLVTEAF

j_call: TRBJ1-6
clone_size: -
v_call: TRBV7-2
cdr3_aa: ASSSEDRSRPLH

j_call: -
clone_size: -
v_call: TRBV6-2/TRBV6-3
cdr3_aa: ASSYRPNANEQY

j_call: TRBJ2-3
clone_size: -
v_call: TRBV7-2
cdr3_aa: ASSLHSGVLTRVTDTQY

j_call: TRBJ2-3
clone_size: -
v_call: TRBV6-2/TRBV6-3
cdr3_aa: ASDQGASTDTQY

j_call: TRBJ2-7
clone_size: few
v_call: TRBV6-1
cdr3_aa: ATLAGATYEQY

j_call: TRBJ2-1
clone_size: few
v_call: TRBV6-5
cdr3_aa: ASSYSSVGPRRNNEQF

j_call: TRBJ2-1
clone_size: -
v_call: TRBV12-3/TRBV12-4
cdr3_aa: ASRKTSGSYNEQF

j_call: TRBJ2-7
clone_size: -
v_call: TRBV6-2/TRBV6-3
cdr3_aa: ASSYLIAVSSYEQY

j_call: TRBJ2-5
clone_size: -
v_call: TRBV24-1
cdr3_aa: ATSDFGTGVLETQY

j_call: TRBJ2-5
clone_size: -
v_call: TRBV12-3/TRBV12-4
cdr3_aa: ASSSSVVGETQY

j_call: TRBJ2-7
clone_size: -
v_call: TRBV28
cdr3_aa: ASSQPRDRGLYEQY

j_call: TRBJ1-2
clone_size: -
v_call: TRBV19
cdr3_aa: ASSTTGQGASGYT

j_call: TRBJ2-1
clone_size: -
v_call: TRBV11-2
cdr3_aa: ASSPLSRLRLLNEQF

j_call: TRBJ1-4
clone_size: -
v_call: TRBV16
cdr3_aa: ASSPQGAYNEKLF

j_call: TRBJ2-3
clone_size: -
v_call: TRBV6-1
cdr3_aa: ASSDPLAGDTETQY

j_call: TRBJ1-6
clone_size: -
v_call: TRBV4-2
cdr3_aa: ANSPDSTTSYNSPLH

j_call: TRBJ1-4
clone_size: -
v_call: TRBV13
cdr3_aa: ASSPCGQSNEKLF

j_call: TRBJ1-1
clone_size: -
v_call: TRBV27
cdr3_aa: ASSSRTGGNTEAF

j_call: TRBJ2-4
clone_size: -
v_call: TRBV20-1
cdr3_aa: SASDSGTAEAPKNIQY

j_call: TRBJ2-5
clone_size: -
v_call: TRBV20-1
cdr3_aa: SALFETQY

j_call: TRBJ2-1
clone_size: -
v_call: TRBV24-1
cdr3_aa: ATNPLSYNEQF

j_call: TRBJ2-2
clone_size: few
v_call: TRBV20-1
cdr3_aa: SASNPETRYTGELF

j_call: TRBJ2-1
clone_size: -
v_call: TRBV7-9
cdr3_aa: ASSPTLTSGFGVRQF

j_call: TRBJ1-2
clone_size: -
v_call: TRBV15
cdr3_aa: ATSRVGTSGYT

j_call: TRBJ2-1
clone_size: -
v_call: TRBV12-5
cdr3_aa: ASGLVVGSISEQF

j_call: -
clone_size: few
v_call: TRBV20-1
cdr3_aa: SASGGPLEQY

j_call: TRBJ1-1
clone_size: -
v_call: TRBV4-1
cdr3_aa: ASSQDRGVKNTEAF

j_call: TRBJ1-2
clone_size: -
v_call: TRBV7-9
cdr3_aa: ASSPPYPGTGGYT

j_call: TRBJ1-5
clone_size: -
v_call: TRBV29-1
cdr3_aa: SVQTGGNQPQH

j_call: TRBJ2-1
clone_size: -
v_call: TRBV19
cdr3_aa: ASNPASGYNEQF

j_call: TRBJ2-1
clone_size: -
v_call: TRBV7-8
cdr3_aa: ASSPRGGGAQNNEQF

j_call: TRBJ2-1
clone_size: once
v_call: TRBV12-3/TRBV12-4
cdr3_aa: ASSPAPGQGAYEQF

j_call: TRBJ1-6
clone_size: -
v_call: TRBV20-1
cdr3_aa: SAWDRVNSPLH

j_call: -
clone_size: -
v_call: TRBV14
cdr3_aa: ASSQELGAYSEQY

j_call: TRBJ1-5
clone_size: -
v_call: TRBV2
cdr3_aa: ASSGGMGNQPQH

j_call: TRBJ1-2
clone_size: -
v_call: TRBV7-2
cdr3_aa: ASSPRGTANYGYT

j_call: TRBJ2-7
clone_size: -
v_call: TRBV3-1
cdr3_aa: ASSQGPVARRAYEQY